A single TCR beta chain is shown here with its context. Its antigen is still unknown. The treatment was: roughly 10-day PBMC culture with coronavirus spike peptide pools or control peptides (ViraFEST assay). The data derive from a study of vaccination and CD4 T cells after COVID-19. Across the whole study: Two of the convalescents were Hispanic, and convalescents were six males and four females. At a median approximately 100 days (range 35 to 161) after diagnosis, post-COVID samples were drawn.

CD4+ T cells that had been cultured provided DNA sequenced with the Oncomine TCR Beta short-read assay. TCRdb reanalysed the PCR reads using MiXCR and keeps one entry per CDR3 protein. The table has around 10,000 distinct CDR3 sequences, 55% to 70% seen once. This CDR3 comprises 16 residues. V lost 7 bases, J lost 0 bases, and 11 bases stayed unmatched. Sample: CD4+ T cells from blood, cultured in vitro. The chain recombines TRBV23-1 with TRBJ1-2, with TRBD1 identical over 7 bases. TRBV23-1 falls under the ORF class, with uncertain function. This receptor was obtained from a human donor who had recovered from COVID-19. The CDR3 nucleotides read TGCGCCAGCATCGTGATACAGGGGAAAGCTAACTATGGCTACACCTTC. Translating it yields CASIVIQGKANYGYTF.